The 27 T cell receptor beta chains presented below share a single source sample, sequenced in a study of response to subunit inactivated influenza vaccine. Each CDR3 protein is one row after TCRdb ran MiXCR on the RT-PCR reads. The table includes about 540,000 distinct CDR3 sequences, roughly 23% detected once. These sequences were also reported in another study, on T cells expressing NK-cell markers. That work contributes: It was by 5'RACE template switching with UMIs that TCR beta cDNA was made.

The material sequenced was CD4+ T cells sorted from PBMCs, taken 11 to 12 days after vaccination. Receptors were obtained from a man over 45 who received an inactivated influenza vaccine.

This chain uses TRBV7-2 with TRBJ2-5; D is possibly TRBD1 (5 bases). This CDR3 has 15 residues. The V gene's germline CDR1 is SGHTA and CDR2 FQGNSA. Trimming cost V 5 bases and J 0 bases, with 13 bases left between them. CDR3 loop: CASSNGHLYQETQYF. The CDR3 DNA follows: TGTGCCAGCAGCAACGGACACCTGTACCAAGAGACCCAGTACTTC.

The chain is built from TRBV5-1 and TRBJ2-2; D gene ambiguous. The CDR3 is 16 residues long. Germline V CDR1 and CDR2: SGHRS, YFSETQ. Trimming removed 5 bases from V and 0 bases from J, with 14 bases in between. As DNA, the CDR3 is TGCGCCAGCAGTCTCAGGCCGGCCTCGAACACCGGGGAGCTGTTTTTT. Its translation is CASSLRPASNTGELFF.

The chain is built from TRBV7-9 and TRBJ2-5, with D unclear. The CDR3 has 14 amino acids. Trimming took 5 bases from V and 2 from J, leaving 12 bases between them. From germline, CDR1 is SEHNR and CDR2 FQNEAQ (reference sequence). This chain's CDR3 is CASSPPIVQETQYF. Written as DNA, the CDR3 is TGTGCCAGCAGCCCCCCCATCGTTCAAGAGACCCAGTACTTC.

The chain uses TRBV5-6 and TRBJ2-5; D ambiguous. The CDR3 totals 13 residues. Trimming removed 3 bases at V and 2 bases at J, with 8 bases between. The germline CDR1 and CDR2 sequences are SGHDT and YYEEEE. In DNA, the CDR3 is TGTGCCAGCAGCTCAGCGTGGCAAGAGACCCAGTACTTC. Protein sequence: CASSSAWQETQYF.

The sample holds a few counts of this clonotype. This sequence joins TRBV5-6 and TRBJ2-7; 9 bases agree with TRBD1. J lost 6 bases, V lost 8 bases, and 9 bases had no gene match. The V gene's germline CDR1 is SGHDT and CDR2 YYEEEE. The CDR3 spans 13 residues. The CDR3 sequence: CASTKQGAVEQYF. CDR3 sequence (DNA): TGTGCCAGTACCAAACAGGGGGCGGTCGAGCAGTACTTC.

This clonotype was seen at least ten times. The chain recombines TRBV28 with TRBJ2-7; TRBD2 agrees at 14 bases. CDR3 length: 19 residues. Germline V gene sequence: CDR1 MDHEN, CDR2 SYDVKM. The J segment lost 3 bases and the V segment lost 6 bases, leaving 16 bases of the junction unmatched. The CDR3 DNA reads TGTGCCAGCAGCACCCCAGGACTAGCGGGAGGCTCGGCTCTCTACGAGCAGTACTTC. Encoded protein: CASSTPGLAGGSALYEQYF.

The genes are TRBV10-3 and TRBJ2-1, with 9 bases matching TRBD2. The CDR3 spans 15 residues. Germline V gene data show CDR1 as ENHRY and CDR2 as SYGVKD. The V segment lost 3 bases and the J segment 7 bases; nucleotides outside the gene matches: 7. The CDR3 nucleotides are TGTGCCATCAGTGATAGCGGGAGTCAGGGAAATGAGCAGTTCTTC. As protein: CAISDSGSQGNEQFF.

This clonotype has just a few counts. The chain links TRBV4-3 to TRBJ2-3; 7 nucleotides align to TRBD2. The germline gives CDR1 LGHNA, CDR2 YSLEER. The CDR3 covers 16 residues. V lost 0 bases to trimming and J lost 4 bases; unmatched junction nucleotides: 7. The CDR3 here is CASSQDLTSIADTQYF. In nucleotides, the CDR3 is TGCGCCAGCAGCCAAGATCTGACTAGCATAGCAGATACGCAGTATTTT.

In this sample, this clonotype turned up a few times. The chain uses TRBV5-1 and TRBJ2-1; the match to TRBD2 covers 11 bases. The CDR3 has 15 amino acids. CDR1 is SGHRS, CDR2 YFSETQ, per germline. V shed 7 bases and J 0 bases; nucleotides not matched to a gene: 3. CDR3 bases: TGCGCCAGCGGGACTAGCGGCAGCTCCTACAATGAGCAGTTCTTC. Translating it yields CASGTSGSSYNEQFF.

The CDR3 reads CASSFMRESDTQYF. The CDR3 DNA reads TGTGCCAGCAGCTTTATGCGGGAGTCAGATACGCAGTATTTT. The gene calls are TRBV7-2 and TRBJ2-3, with 7 bases matching TRBD2. The CDR3 runs to 14 residues. J was trimmed by 4 bases and V by 3 bases; bases with no gene match: 4. Germline V gene lookup returns CDR1 SGHTA and CDR2 FQGNSA. Supplemented by reference TRBV7-2 and TRBJ2-3, the full variable domain reads GAGVSQSPSNKVTEKGKDVELRCDPISGHTALYWYRQSLGQGLEFLIYFQGNSAPDKSGLPSDRFSAERTGGSVSTLTIQRTQQEDSAVYLCASSFMRESDTQYFGPGTRLTVL.

The CDR3 DNA sequence: TGTGCCAGCACCCTTGGGACACCGAACACCGGGGAGCTGTTTTTT. Its translation is CASTLGTPNTGELFF. The chain combines TRBV5-5 with TRBJ2-2; maybe TRBD1 (6 bases). Trimming shortened V by 6 bases and J by 0 bases, and 12 bases separated the two germline ends. The CDR3 is made up of 15 amino acids. Germline assignment: CDR1 SGHKS and CDR2 YYEKEE (reference sequence).

The gene calls are TRBV9 and TRBJ2-3, with a tentative D call TRBD2 (6 bases). The CDR3 is made up of 15 amino acids. Germline loops: CDR1 SGDLS, CDR2 YYNGEE. Trimming removed 6 bases at V and 3 bases at J, with 17 bases between. The CDR3 reads CASTPGSGLTDTQYF. The CDR3 DNA reads as TGTGCCAGCACCCCCGGGAGCGGGCTGACAGATACGCAGTATTTT. Complete variable domain (other parts from reference TRBV9 and TRBJ2-3): DSGVTQTPKHLITATGQRVTLRCSPRSGDLSVYWYQQSLDQGLQFLIQYYNGEERAKGNILERFSAQQFPDLHSELNLSSLELGDSALYFCASTPGSGLTDTQYFGPGTRLTVL.

The V and J genes are TRBV6-2 or TRBV6-3 and TRBJ2-7; D may be TRBD1 (6 bases). V dropped 7 bases and J dropped 0 bases, with 13 bases sitting between them. This CDR3 is built from 14 residues. Germline CDR1 MNHEY, CDR2 SVGEGT. CDR3 protein: CASKKTGFSYEQYF. As DNA, the CDR3 is TGTGCCAGCAAGAAAACAGGGTTCTCCTACGAGCAGTACTTC.

This chain uses TRBV6-1 with TRBJ1-2; D is possibly TRBD1 (5 bases). The germline V and J ends were trimmed by 2 bases and 6 bases, with 16 bases remaining between them. The CDR3 consists of 15 residues. CDR1 is MNHNS and CDR2 is SASEGT in the germline V gene. The DNA of the CDR3 is TGTGCCAGCAGTGAAATTTTATCCAGGGTCCATGGCTACACCTTC. It specifies CASSEILSRVHGYTF.

The chain joins TRBV2 to TRBJ2-1; 9 bases are shared with TRBD2. V was clipped by 4 bases and J by 6 bases; unmatched bases: 4. This CDR3 is 14 amino acids long. Germline assignment: CDR1 SNHLY and CDR2 FYNNEI. CDR3 DNA: TGTGCCAGCAGTGGTCTAGCGGGACTCAATGAGCAGTTCTTC. Protein sequence: CASSGLAGLNEQFF.

The chain uses TRBV5-1 and TRBJ2-7; 10 positions match TRBD1. The trim removed 4 bases at V and 5 bases at J, leaving 6 bases unmatched. The V gene's germline CDR1 is SGHRS and CDR2 YFSETQ. The CDR3 contains 14 residues. This CDR3 is CASSLKTGGHEQYF. DNA for the CDR3: TGCGCCAGCAGCCTGAAGACAGGGGGCCACGAGCAGTACTTC.

The J gene is TRBJ2-1, the V gene TRBV24-1; maybe TRBD1 (5 bases). Deletions cut 7 bases from V and 0 bases from J, with 18 bases between. This CDR3 region has 17 residues. The V gene's germline CDR1 is KGHDR and CDR2 SFDVKD. The CDR3 nucleotides are TGTGCCACCAGCCCCTCCCTGGGCACAGGCTCCTACAATGAGCAGTTCTTC. It is translated as CATSPSLGTGSYNEQFF.

The J gene is TRBJ2-2, the V gene TRBV6-2 or TRBV6-3, with no clear D. This CDR3 is 14 amino acids long. The V end was cut by 0 bases, the J end by 6 bases, with 8 bases between. Germline lookup yields CDR1 MNHEY and CDR2 SVGEGT. The CDR3 loop reads CASSYSGGSGELFF. The CDR3 DNA reads TGTGCCAGCAGTTACTCCGGCGGTTCCGGGGAGCTGTTTTTT.

The chain couples TRBV7-2 to TRBJ2-7, with D perhaps assigned TRBD1 or TRBD2 (5 bases each). V lost 6 bases and J lost 5, with 14 bases in between. Germline-derived CDR1 and CDR2 are SGHTA and FQGNSA. This CDR3 is 13 amino acids long. The CDR3 DNA sequence: TGTGCCAGCAGTTTCCCCGGGACCCACGAGCAGTACTTC. This gives the protein CASSFPGTHEQYF. Using reference TRBV7-2 and TRBJ2-7 for the parts outside the CDR3, the full variable domain is GAGVSQSPSNKVTEKGKDVELRCDPISGHTALYWYRQSLGQGLEFLIYFQGNSAPDKSGLPSDRFSAERTGGSVSTLTIQRTQQEDSAVYLCASSFPGTHEQYFGPGTRLTVT.

This chain connects TRBV28 to TRBJ1-5; D gene ambiguous. The CDR3 covers 14 residues. Germline values: CDR1 MDHEN, CDR2 SYDVKM. Trimming shortened V by 5 bases and J by 5 bases, and 13 bases separated the two germline ends. The CDR3 loop reads CASSPISGYQPQHF. DNA of the CDR3: TGTGCCAGCAGTCCTATTTCGGGGTATCAGCCCCAGCATTTT.

This clonotype showed up just a few times. The chain joins TRBV5-1 to TRBJ2-7, with D perhaps TRBD2 (5 bases). The CDR3 extends over 13 amino acids. V lost 2 bases, J lost 3 bases, and 9 bases lay in between. Per the germline V gene, CDR1 is SGHRS and CDR2 is YFSETQ. CDR3 nucleotide sequence: TGCGCCAGCAGCTTAACACTAGGCTACGAGCAGTACTTC. Amino acids: CASSLTLGYEQYF.

The J gene is TRBJ2-3, the V gene TRBV3-1; D is unclear. Germline V gene sequence: CDR1 LGHDT, CDR2 YNNKEL (reference sequence). The CDR3 runs to 15 residues. Trimming pared 0 bases from V and 4 bases from J, leaving 11 bases between. Here the CDR3 DNA reads TGTGCCAGCAGCCAAGATTACGCAGGACCAGATACGCAGTATTTT. Residues: CASSQDYAGPDTQYF.

This clonotype has at least ten counts. V usage is TRBV18 and J usage is TRBJ2-2; D is uncertain. The CDR3 is made up of 14 amino acids. Trimming cost V 5 bases and J 0 bases, with 7 bases left between them. Germline V gene sequence: CDR1 KGHSH, CDR2 LQKENI. CDR3 in amino acids: CASSRWTNTGELFF. The CDR3 DNA is TGTGCCAGCTCAAGGTGGACGAACACCGGGGAGCTGTTTTTT.

V usage is TRBV7-6 and J usage is TRBJ2-3; 12 bases align to TRBD2. The CDR3 is 22 amino acids. The junction had 18 bases not matched to a gene; V was cut back by 0 bases and J by 2 bases. Germline V gene data show CDR1 as SGHVS and CDR2 as FNYEAQ. This chain's CDR3 is CASSLAKPLASGRAGNTDTQYF. DNA of the CDR3: TGTGCCAGCAGCTTAGCCAAGCCGTTGGCTAGCGGGAGGGCCGGGAACACAGATACGCAGTATTTT.

This clonotype was seen a handful of times. CDR3 region: CATSRVGGGYEQYF. CDR3 nucleotides: TGTGCCACCAGCAGAGTCGGGGGCGGTTACGAGCAGTACTTC. This chain connects TRBV15 to TRBJ2-7, with D perhaps being TRBD1 or TRBD2 (6 bases each). The germline V and J ends were trimmed by 1 base and 4 bases, with 11 bases remaining between them. The CDR3 is 14 amino acids. The V gene's germline CDR1 is LNHNV and CDR2 YYDKDF (reference sequence).

This clonotype was picked up a small number of times. The chain joins TRBV7-7 to TRBJ2-7; 8 nucleotides align to TRBD1. This CDR3 comprises 14 residues. V lost 5 bases, J lost 3 bases, and 6 bases stayed unmatched. Germline values: CDR1 SSHAT, CDR2 FNYEAQ (reference sequence). The CDR3 loop reads CASSPRTGFYEQYF. The CDR3 nucleotides are TGTGCCAGCAGCCCCCGGACAGGGTTCTACGAGCAGTACTTC.

This clonotype was seen ten or more times. The chain has TRBV20-1 and TRBJ2-1; 7 nucleotides line up with TRBD2. Germline CDR1 is DFQATT and CDR2 is SNEGSKA (reference sequence). This CDR3 is 15 amino acids long. Trimming removed 0 bases from V and 4 bases from J; junction bases left unmatched: 6. The CDR3 DNA sequence: TGCAGTGCTAGAGATGCGGCTAGCGGTTACAATGAGCAGTTCTTC. Residues: CSARDAASGYNEQFF.